Listed below are T cell receptor beta chains from one sample, sequenced in a study of OX40 agonist ivuxolimab in advanced cancers. TCRdb's copy holds only in-frame clones and misses some; the assay was immunoSEQ multiplex PCR. Here the sample spans about 62,000 clones, 88% being singletons. The specimen comprised CD4+ or CD8+ T cells sorted from blood, sampled in a trial of the OX40 agonist ivuxolimab. Receptors were obtained from an adult with an advanced solid tumor such as melanoma, head and neck, liver or kidney cancer. Each CDR3 is given with its conserved first and last residue. The D gene is left open where the match is weak. Only part of the rows carry a size: once, few, many, or a class if the clone is expanded.

cdr3_length	v_call	clone_size	j_call	d_call	cdr3_nt	cdr3_aa
14	TRBV7-3	-	TRBJ2-3	TRBD2	TGTGCCAGCAGCTTCGGGGGGAATCAAGATACGCAGTATTTT	CASSFGGNQDTQYF
22	TRBV5-1	-	TRBJ2-6	TRBD1	TGCGCCAGCAGCTTGGGAGGTATTTTTGCGGGACAGGCGAGAACTGGGGCCAACGTCCTGACTTTC	CASSLGGIFAGQARTGANVLTF
15	TRBV7-2	-	TRBJ1-5	TRBD1	TGTGCCAGCAGCTTACAGGGGGCCAGGGGTCAGCCCCAGCATTTT	CASSLQGARGQPQHF
19	TRBV14	-	TRBJ2-3	-	TGTGCCAGCAGCCAAGATATAATAGGGTCATCGGGCGTCACAGATACGCAGTATTTT	CASSQDIIGSSGVTDTQYF
13	TRBV2	-	TRBJ2-3	-	TGTGCCAGCAGTGAAGAGAACACAGATACGCAGTATTTT	CASSEENTDTQYF
13	TRBV27	-	TRBJ1-2	-	TGTGCCAGCAGTTTAAGGGGGGCCTATGGCTACACCTTC	CASSLRGAYGYTF
16	TRBV5-4	-	TRBJ1-2	-	TGTGCCAGCAGCCCCAAGATGGGGGCTGCAAACTATGGCTACACCTTC	CASSPKMGAANYGYTF
13	TRBV6-5	once	TRBJ1-2	-	TGTGCCAGCAGCCCCAGGGAGGGCTATGGCTACACCTTC	CASSPREGYGYTF
14	TRBV11-2	-	TRBJ2-7	-	TGTGCCAGCAGTCGGCACGGAGGCTCCTACGAGCAGTACTTC	CASSRHGGSYEQYF
12	TRBV6-1	-	TRBJ2-1	-	TGTGCCAGCAGTCCACAGGGAGATGAGCAGTTCTTC	CASSPQGDEQFF
13	TRBV9	-	TRBJ2-7	-	TGTGCCAGCAGCGTAGGGCATGTAGACGAGCAGTACTTC	CASSVGHVDEQYF
16	TRBV11-2	-	TRBJ2-2	-	TGTGCCAGCAGCTTAGGATTGAGGGTCCAGACCGGGGAGCTGTTTTTT	CASSLGLRVQTGELFF
14	TRBV6-1	-	TRBJ1-5	-	TGTGCCAGCAGTTTCGACGGGAACTATCAGCCCCAGCATTTT	CASSFDGNYQPQHF
15	TRBV19	-	TRBJ1-2	TRBD1	TGTGCCAGTAGTACCCTCGCCGGGACAGGGCATGGCTACACCTTC	CASSTLAGTGHGYTF
11	TRBV5-4	-	TRBJ2-7	-	TGTGCCAGCAGCTTCAGCGACGAGCAGTACTTC	CASSFSDEQYF
10	TRBV2	-	TRBJ1-2	-	TGTGCCAGTCAAACAGATGGCTACACCTTC	CASQTDGYTF
15	TRBV5-1	-	TRBJ2-1	TRBD2	TGCGCCAGCAGCTTCTTAGCGGGAGCGGGGAATGAGCAGTTCTTC	CASSFLAGAGNEQFF
14	TRBV28	-	TRBJ2-1	TRBD2	TGTGCCAGCAGGAGTGGACTAGCGCATAATGAGCAGTTCTTC	CASRSGLAHNEQFF
14	TRBV19	few	TRBJ1-3	TRBD1	TGTGCCAGTAGTGGCCGGGGACAGGGAAACACCATATATTTT	CASSGRGQGNTIYF
14	TRBV29-1	-	TRBJ2-5	-	TGCAGCGTTGGTTCCGGACAGCTCCAAGAGACCCAGTACTTC	CSVGSGQLQETQYF
13	TRBV6-5	-	TRBJ1-4	-	TGTGCCAGCAGTTACATAGCCAATGAAAAACTGTTTTTT	CASSYIANEKLFF
12	TRBV28	-	TRBJ1-2	-	TGTGCCAGCAGTACGTCCAGCCCGGGGGTACACTTC	CASSTSSPGVHF
14	TRBV29-1	-	TRBJ2-6	-	TGCAGCGTTCAGGTATACTCTGGGGCCAACGTCCTGACTTTC	CSVQVYSGANVLTF
14	TRBV28	-	TRBJ1-5	-	TGTGCCAGCATTGGGCCAGGGGCGATAAGGCCCCAGCATTTT	CASIGPGAIRPQHF
15	TRBV7-9	-	TRBJ2-7	-	TGTGCCAGCAGCGGTATGGGGGTCCCCGTCCACGAGCAGTACTTC	CASSGMGVPVHEQYF
12	TRBV5-4	once	TRBJ1-1	-	TGTGCTCTCGGACACGTGAACACTGAAGCTTTCTTT	CALGHVNTEAFF
15	TRBV6-5	-	TRBJ1-5	-	TGTGCCAGCAGTGTAGTTCGGGACACCAATCAGCCCCAGCATTTT	CASSVVRDTNQPQHF
15	TRBV4-3	-	TRBJ2-7	-	TGCGCCAGCAGCCAGGGCGACGGTTTTACCTACGAGCAGTACTTC	CASSQGDGFTYEQYF
14	TRBV11-2	-	TRBJ1-4	-	TGTGCCAGCGCACCTGGGGCCCAGCGGGGAAAACTGTTTTTT	CASAPGAQRGKLFF
18	TRBV2	-	TRBJ1-2	TRBD1	TGTGCCAGCAGTGCAGGGACAGGAAAGGTCGGGGAGGTGCTTGGCTACACCTTC	CASSAGTGKVGEVLGYTF
14	TRBV5-6	-	TRBJ2-7	-	TGTGCCAGCAGCTTGGTAGGGACTGGCGTCGAGCAGTACTTC	CASSLVGTGVEQYF
14	TRBV7-9	-	TRBJ2-3	-	TGTGCCAGCAGCCCCCGGACAGCCCCAGATACGCAGTATTTT	CASSPRTAPDTQYF
13	TRBV30	once	TRBJ1-5	-	TGTGCCTGGAGGTCAGGGAGCAATCAGCCCCAGCATTTT	CAWRSGSNQPQHF
11	TRBV29-1	-	TRBJ2-7	TRBD1	TGCAGCTTCAGGACAGGGGGCGAGCAGTACTTC	CSFRTGGEQYF
15	TRBV9	-	TRBJ2-3	-	TGTGCCAGCAGCGTAGGAATTTCTAGCACAGATACGCAGTATTTT	CASSVGISSTDTQYF
15	TRBV5-1	once	TRBJ1-4	-	TGCGCCAGCAGCTTGGCCGGGGGTGGGGAGGAAAAACTGTTTTTT	CASSLAGGGEEKLFF
18	TRBV7-2	-	TRBJ2-2	TRBD2	TGTGCCAGCAGCTTACTCGGTAGCGGGAGTGTTGGTACCGGGGAGCTGTTTTTT	CASSLLGSGSVGTGELFF